The source of this T cell receptor (beta chain) is a study of siplizumab effects on memory and regulatory T cells. Germline trimming cut 4 bases from V and 4 bases from J; bases unmatched to any gene: 7. Germline CDR1 and CDR2: SGHDT and YYEEEE. CDR3 size: 14 residues. Assay used: immunoSEQ multiplex PCR; TCRdb lists only in-frame clones, some missing. This table has roughly 100,000 clones, roughly 93% appearing once. The clonotype originates from a human donor in good health. The gene calls are TRBV5-6 and TRBJ2-5; 7 nucleotides agree with TRBD1. The source material was CD8+ T cells sorted from blood. This chain's CDR3 is CASSNRQGIETQYF. CDR3 sequence (DNA): TGTGCCAGCAGCAACCGACAGGGTATAGAGACCCAGTACTTC.